These T cell receptor beta chains were read from a single sample in a study of T cells in Graves' hyperthyroidism and ophthalmopathy. MiXCR, applied by TCRdb to the multiplex PCR reads, yields one record per CDR3 protein. The profile shows 350,000 to 400,000 distinct CDR3 sequences, roughly 20% of them singletons. The sample consisted of blood. The receptor source for this set is a man between 18 and 35 years old with Graves' ophthalmopathy. CDR3s include the opening cysteine and the closing phenylalanine or tryptophan. A D gene is named only where the DNA matches it firmly. Clone size is given for some rows only: seen once, a few or many times, or a class if the clone is expanded.

D: TRBD2; size: few; J: TRBJ2-1; V: TRBV12-5; CDR3: CASGLSPGGLAGGSSYNEQFF; DNA: TGTGCTAGTGGTCTCTCCCCGGGGGGACTAGCGGGGGGAAGCTCCTACAATGAGCAGTTCTTC
D: NA; size: NA; J: TRBJ2-1; V: TRBV3-1; CDR3: CASSHKGGAAYNEQLF; DNA: TGTGCCAGCAGCCACAAGGGGGGGGCGGCCTACAATGAGCAGCTCTTC
D: NA; size: many; J: TRBJ1-5; V: TRBV3-1; CDR3: CASNSKRQGNQPQHF; DNA: TGTGCCAGCAACAGCAAGCGGCAGGGCAATCAGCCCCAGCATTTT
D: NA; size: few; J: TRBJ1-2; V: TRBV6-1; CDR3: CASSHALGYGYTF; DNA: TGTGCCAGCAGCCATGCCTTAGGTTATGGCTACACCTTC
D: NA; size: many; J: TRBJ2-3; V: TRBV4-1; CDR3: CASSQDQGSDTQYF; DNA: TGCGCCAGCAGCCAAGATCAGGGCTCAGATACGCAGTATTTT
D: NA; size: NA; J: TRBJ2-1; V: TRBV7-2; CDR3: CASSFQGLLNEQFF; DNA: TGTGCCAGCAGCTTCCAAGGCCTCCTTAATGAGCAGTTCTTC
D: NA; size: many; J: TRBJ1-1; V: TRBV20-1; CDR3: CSARVPGLPNTEAFF; DNA: TGCAGTGCTAGAGTTCCGGGACTTCCGAACACTGAAGCTTTCTTT
D: TRBD2; size: many; J: TRBJ2-5; V: TRBV20-1; CDR3: CSASPGGRETQYF; DNA: TGCAGTGCTAGTCCGGGAGGTAGAGAGACCCAGTACTTC
D: TRBD2; size: many; J: TRBJ2-3; V: TRBV28; CDR3: CASSSGGAPADTQYF; DNA: TGTGCCAGCAGTTCCGGGGGGGCTCCCGCAGATACGCAGTATTTT
D: TRBD2; size: many; J: TRBJ2-1; V: TRBV27; CDR3: CASSTSLGTSANEQFF; DNA: TGTGCCAGCAGTACGTCTCTCGGGACTAGCGCCAATGAGCAGTTCTTC
D: NA; size: few; J: TRBJ2-1; V: TRBV12-3/TRBV12-4; CDR3: CASSLKVNEQFF; DNA: TGTGCCAGCAGTTTAAAGGTCAATGAGCAGTTCTTC
D: TRBD1; size: NA; J: TRBJ2-7; V: TRBV5-8; CDR3: CASSSGVGQGAYEQYF; DNA: TGTGCCAGCAGCTCTGGGGTGGGACAGGGTGCCTACGAGCAGTACTTC
D: NA; size: NA; J: TRBJ1-1; V: TRBV5-5; CDR3: CASSLSPTEGWNTEAFF; DNA: TGTGCCAGCAGCTTGTCACCCACGGAGGGGTGGAACACTGAAGCTTTCTTT
D: NA; size: few; J: TRBJ2-5; V: TRBV3-1; CDR3: CASSQLGPYQETQYF; DNA: TGTGCCAGCAGCCAGCTGGGGCCGTACCAAGAGACCCAGTACTTC
D: NA; size: many; J: TRBJ1-1; V: TRBV6-2/TRBV6-3; CDR3: CASSYPAIEAFF; DNA: TGTGCCAGCAGTTACCCCGCGATTGAAGCTTTCTTT
D: TRBD1; size: NA; J: TRBJ2-2; V: TRBV6-2/TRBV6-3; CDR3: CASSYPRQGANTGELFF; DNA: TGTGCCAGCAGTTACCCCCGGCAGGGGGCCAACACCGGGGAGCTGTTTTTT
D: TRBD1; size: NA; J: TRBJ1-1; V: TRBV7-9; CDR3: CASSTGGSLTTEAFF; DNA: TGTGCCAGCAGTACAGGGGGCAGTTTAACCACTGAAGCTTTCTTT
D: NA; size: NA; J: TRBJ2-1; V: TRBV6-1; CDR3: CASSEQVGEQFF; DNA: TGTGCCAGCAGTGAACAAGTGGGTGAGCAGTTCTTC
D: NA; size: NA; J: TRBJ1-6; V: TRBV9; CDR3: CASSVGGVGGSPLHF; DNA: TGTGCCAGCAGCGTAGGAGGTGTAGGAGGGTCACCCCTCCACTTT
D: NA; size: few; J: TRBJ1-6; V: TRBV19; CDR3: CASSPGPQEYLPLHF; DNA: TGTGCCAGTAGTCCGGGACCTCAGGAATATCTACCCCTCCACTTT
D: TRBD1; size: NA; J: TRBJ1-1; V: TRBV2; CDR3: CASSPPGQTNTEAFF; DNA: TGTGCCAGCTCACCCCCGGGACAGACAAACACTGAAGCTTTCTTT
D: NA; size: few; J: TRBJ2-4; V: TRBV13; CDR3: CASSFPSDRAGGAKNIQYF; DNA: TGTGCCAGCAGCTTCCCCTCGGACAGGGCGGGAGGAGCCAAAAACATTCAGTACTTC
D: TRBD2; size: NA; J: TRBJ2-7; V: TRBV11-2; CDR3: CASSLELAGGPVDYEQYF; DNA: TGTGCCAGCAGCTTAGAACTAGCGGGGGGGCCCGTAGACTACGAGCAGTACTTC
D: NA; size: many; J: TRBJ2-1; V: TRBV7-9; CDR3: CASSFPRQGGQNEQFF; DNA: TGTGCCAGCAGCTTCCCGAGGCAGGGGGGCCAAAATGAGCAGTTCTTC
D: TRBD1; size: many; J: TRBJ1-5; V: TRBV6-1; CDR3: CASSESQGRSNQPQHF; DNA: TGTGCCAGCAGTGAATCACAGGGGCGCAGCAATCAGCCCCAGCATTTT
D: NA; size: many; J: TRBJ2-7; V: TRBV6-2/TRBV6-3; CDR3: CASPLGAYEQYF; DNA: TGTGCCAGCCCGCTGGGGGCCTACGAGCAGTACTTC
D: TRBD2; size: few; J: TRBJ2-1; V: TRBV28; CDR3: CASSLQAGGLSYNEQFF; DNA: TGTGCCAGCAGTTTACAAGCGGGGGGACTCTCCTACAATGAGCAGTTCTTC
D: NA; size: NA; J: TRBJ2-3; V: TRBV7-2; CDR3: CASSSYEGSSTDTQYF; DNA: TGTGCCAGCAGCTCCTACGAGGGCTCTAGCACAGATACGCAGTATTTT
D: NA; size: NA; J: TRBJ2-5; V: TRBV6-2/TRBV6-3; CDR3: CASIPSQGGETQYF; DNA: TGTGCCAGCATCCCCTCCCAGGGCGGGGAGACCCAGTACTTC
D: NA; size: many; J: TRBJ1-1; V: TRBV28; CDR3: CASLPGENTEAFF; DNA: TGTGCCAGCCTTCCCGGGGAGAACACTGAAGCTTTCTTT
D: NA; size: many; J: TRBJ2-5; V: TRBV7-9; CDR3: CASTGQETQYF; DNA: TGTGCCAGCACCGGCCAAGAGACCCAGTACTTC
D: NA; size: few; J: TRBJ2-2; V: TRBV6-2/TRBV6-3; CDR3: CASSLSTYPRTGELFF; DNA: TGTGCCAGCAGCCTTTCGACGTACCCGAGGACCGGGGAGCTGTTTTTT